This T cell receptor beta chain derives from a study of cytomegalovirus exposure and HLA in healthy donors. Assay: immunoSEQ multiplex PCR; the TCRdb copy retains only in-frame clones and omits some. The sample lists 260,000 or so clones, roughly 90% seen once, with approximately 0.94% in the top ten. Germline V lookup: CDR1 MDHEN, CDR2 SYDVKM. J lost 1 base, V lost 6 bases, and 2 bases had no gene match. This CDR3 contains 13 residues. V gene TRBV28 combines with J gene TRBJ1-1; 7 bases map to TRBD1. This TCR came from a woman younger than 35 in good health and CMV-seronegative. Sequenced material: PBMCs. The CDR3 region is CASSGTENTEAFF. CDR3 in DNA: TGTGCCAGCAGCGGGACAGAGAACACTGAAGCTTTCTTT.